A selection of T cell receptor beta chains follows, all from one sample in a study of shared clonotypes between healthy human individuals. Assay: immunoSEQ multiplex PCR; the TCRdb copy retains only in-frame clones and omits some. The sample shows fewer than 1.6 million clones, approximately 98.5% of them seen only once. Sequencing was carried out using naive CD4+ T cells sorted from blood. The receptor set was obtained from a man aged 25 to 40 in good health. CDR3s include the opening cysteine and the closing phenylalanine or tryptophan.

length,V,CDR3
15,TRBV5-1,CASSSLGGSGTEAFF
14,TRBV5-5,CASSLESGNYGYTF
13,TRBV29-1,CSVRRGSGNTIYF
15,TRBV9,CASSIQGYRGNTIYF
15,TRBV5-1,CASSRSGRSSNEQFF
13,TRBV5-1,CASSSAISYEQYF
14,TRBV28,CASFGRGPPTEAFF
14,TRBV2,CASRGQRNTGELFF
13,TRBV28,CASSLGGKETQYF
17,TRBV4-3,CASSRTTSGLSLPTQYF
15,TRBV7-2,CASSLVRTTFGELFF
15,TRBV30,CASTPVSGRAREQFF
14,TRBV4-3,CASSHRLGDYEQYF
15,TRBV19,CASSGGGFSNQPQHF